The rows below give T cell receptor beta chains drawn from one sample of a study of CD8 T cell repertoires and HIV-1 epitope variants. This table comes from immunoSEQ multiplex PCR, and its TCRdb copy is limited to in-frame clones, with some not included. The sample has 4,500 to 6,000 clones; about 65% are singletons. No cognate antigen is known for these TCRs. The sample consisted of cultured CD8+ T cells derived from PBMCs. These receptor sequences come from a male donor with HIV. Each CDR3 is given with its conserved first and last residue. The D gene is left open where the match is weak. Rows may omit the clone size; those that give it use once, few, many or a size class.

d_gene	v_gene	abundance	j_gene	CDR3nt	CDR3aa
NA	TRBV6-1	NA	TRBJ2-7	TGTGCCAGCAGTGAAGCGACCGCATACGAGCAGTACTTC	CASSEATAYEQYF
NA	TRBV28	NA	TRBJ2-1	TGTGCCAGCAGTCGCGGTGCGCTAGGATCCTACAATGAGCAGTTCTTC	CASSRGALGSYNEQFF
TRBD2	TRBV5-1	NA	TRBJ2-7	TGCGCCAGCACCGAAACGGGAGGGTCCTACGAGCAGTACTTC	CASTETGGSYEQYF
NA	TRBV18	NA	TRBJ1-6	TGTGCCAGCTCACCTCAGGGACATTCACCCCTCCACTTT	CASSPQGHSPLHF
NA	TRBV28	NA	TRBJ2-7	TGTGCCAGCAGTTCCCCTATCCAGGGAAAAAGCTCCTACGAGCAGTACTTC	CASSSPIQGKSSYEQYF
NA	TRBV7-3	few	TRBJ2-2	TGTGCCAGCAGCCCAATCGGGGAGAACACCGGGGAGCTGTTTTTT	CASSPIGENTGELFF
NA	TRBV5-8	NA	TRBJ1-5	TGTGCCAGCAGCCAGGGTGCCAATCAGCCCCAGCATTTT	CASSQGANQPQHF
NA	TRBV10-3	few	TRBJ2-2	TGTGCCATCAGTGAAAATCTAGGCGTTACCGGGGAGCTGTTTTTT	CAISENLGVTGELFF
TRBD1	TRBV6-5	NA	TRBJ2-3	TGTGCCAGCAGTTCGGGACAGGGAGCAGATACGCAGTATTTT	CASSSGQGADTQYF
TRBD1	TRBV6-5	NA	TRBJ2-1	TGTGCCAGCAGTCCCGGGACAGTCAAGTTCTTC	CASSPGTVKFF
NA	TRBV15	NA	TRBJ1-5	TGTGCCACCAGCATAAGGGTGGACCAGCCCCAGCATTTT	CATSIRVDQPQHF
NA	TRBV5-4	once	TRBJ2-5	TGTGCCAGCACCTCTGCACGGCCGGGGTCAGAGACCCAGTACTTC	CASTSARPGSETQYF
TRBD1	TRBV15	NA	TRBJ2-7	TGTGCCACCAGCAGTGATCCTCCGGGACAGGTCTACGAGCAGTACTTC	CATSSDPPGQVYEQYF
NA	TRBV29-1	NA	TRBJ1-1	TGCAGCGTTGGGGGTGGGGATTGGACTGAAGCTTTCTTT	CSVGGGDWTEAFF
NA	TRBV6-1	NA	TRBJ2-2	TGTGCCAGCTTTAGTGGGGCTCTCTCCGGGGAGCTGTTTTTT	CASFSGALSGELFF
TRBD1	TRBV6-6	NA	TRBJ2-7	TGTGCCAGCAGTGCGACAGGGGGTTCTAGCGAGCAGTACTTC	CASSATGGSSEQYF
NA	TRBV7-2	NA	TRBJ1-4	TGTGCCAGCAGCTTAGATTGGGAGATTAATGAAAAACTGTTTTTT	CASSLDWEINEKLFF
TRBD2	TRBV27	NA	TRBJ2-1	TGTGCCAGCAACCCCGGCGGGGGGGCCTACAATGAGCAGTTCTTC	CASNPGGGAYNEQFF
TRBD1	TRBV6-5	NA	TRBJ2-7	TGTGCCAGCTCCTACCTGCAGGGGGCCTACGAGCAGTACTTC	CASSYLQGAYEQYF
TRBD2	TRBV7-8	NA	TRBJ2-1	TGTGCCAGCAGCCCCCCCGGGGGACTAGCGGGAGGGGAGAATTACAATGAGCAGTTCTTC	CASSPPGGLAGGENYNEQFF
TRBD1	TRBV5-1	NA	TRBJ1-4	TGCGCCAGCAGCTCGACAGGGGCAACTAATGAAAAACTGTTTTTT	CASSSTGATNEKLFF
NA	TRBV10-2	NA	TRBJ2-1	TGCGCCAGCAGTGAGTCGACTCGATTAACTACCTACAATGAGCAGTTCTTC	CASSESTRLTTYNEQFF
TRBD1	TRBV28	few	TRBJ2-7	TGTGCCAGCAGTTTCCGGGACAGCTACGAGCAGTACTTC	CASSFRDSYEQYF
NA	TRBV9	NA	TRBJ1-1	TGTGCCAGCAGCGCGGAATCCGGGGTCTCTGAAGCTTTCTTT	CASSAESGVSEAFF
NA	TRBV5-6	NA	TRBJ2-7	TGTGCCAGCAGTCCGACCGTCTCCTACGAGCAGTACTTC	CASSPTVSYEQYF
NA	TRBV11-2	NA	TRBJ1-2	TGTGCCAGCAGCTTAGAAGGTTTGGGGGCTGGCTACACCTTC	CASSLEGLGAGYTF
NA	TRBV7-3	NA	TRBJ2-7	TGTGCCAGCAGCTTCCCGCAGGGTTTGTCCTACGAGCAGTACTTC	CASSFPQGLSYEQYF
TRBD2	TRBV6-5	NA	TRBJ2-2	TGTGCCAGCAGTGCCCAGGGAGGGACCGGGGAGCTGTTTTTT	CASSAQGGTGELFF
NA	TRBV7-9	few	TRBJ1-2	TGTGCCAGCAGCCCGACGGGGGAACCCAACACCTTC	CASSPTGEPNTF
NA	TRBV5-4	NA	TRBJ2-1	TGTGCCAGCAGCACCTCCAATGAGCAGTTCTTC	CASSTSNEQFF
NA	TRBV5-1	NA	TRBJ1-1	TGCGCCAGCAGCGAGGGGTCTGAAGCTTTCTTT	CASSEGSEAFF
NA	TRBV5-4	NA	TRBJ1-4	TGTGCCAGCACCCGGGACCACCAGGAGGAAAAACTGTTTTTT	CASTRDHQEEKLFF
NA	TRBV28	few	TRBJ1-2	TGTGCCAGCACCCCAGGTTTTGAAGTAGCCTATGGCTACACCTTC	CASTPGFEVAYGYTF
NA	TRBV10-3	NA	TRBJ1-2	TGTGCCATCAGTGAGTCAACAGGCTATGGCTACACCTTC	CAISESTGYGYTF
NA	TRBV9	few	TRBJ2-7	TGTGCCAGCAGCGTATACGGGAGCTCCTACGAGCAGTACTTC	CASSVYGSSYEQYF
NA	TRBV19	few	TRBJ1-1	TGTGCCAGTAGTAGAGGGACTGAAGCTTTCTTT	CASSRGTEAFF
NA	TRBV5-6	NA	TRBJ2-1	TGTGCCAGCAGCTTGCTGAGTGGTGAGCAGTTCTTC	CASSLLSGEQFF
TRBD2	TRBV7-3	NA	TRBJ2-5	TGTGCCAGCAGCCCATTAGCGGGGGGACAAGAGACCCAGTACTTC	CASSPLAGGQETQYF
TRBD1	TRBV2	NA	TRBJ2-7	TGTGCCAGCATAAGGACAGGGACGCGTGAGCAGTACTTC	CASIRTGTREQYF